Listed below are T cell receptor beta chains from one sample, sequenced in a study. Via MiXCR, TCRdb re-called the 5' RACE reads, giving one row per CDR3 protein. The table lists about 41,000 distinct CDR3 sequences, less than 30% of them singletons. Source material: memory CD4+ T cells sorted from a lymph node. The origin of the receptors is a female donor with breast cancer. Both conserved end residues are part of each CDR3. A D gene is named only where the DNA matches it firmly. Clone size is not always given. Where it is, it says once, few, many or a class for expanded clones.

CASSPDRASGNTIYF,TGTGCCAGCAGCCCGGACAGGGCCTCTGGAAACACCATATATTTT,TRBD1,-,TRBJ1-3,TRBV7-2
CASSLLGESTDTQYF,TGTGCCAGCAGTTTACTCGGTGAAAGCACAGATACGCAGTATTTT,-,-,TRBJ2-3,TRBV28
CASSRSWTSGRSISYNEQFF,TGCGCCAGCAGCCGAAGTTGGACTAGCGGGAGAAGTATATCCTACAATGAGCAGTTCTTC,TRBD2,few,TRBJ2-1,TRBV4-1
CASSASGTADSYEQYF,TGTGCCAGCAGCGCATCCGGGACAGCTGACTCCTACGAGCAGTACTTC,TRBD1,few,TRBJ2-7,TRBV9
CASSLVASGTFNEQFF,TGCGCCAGCAGCTTGGTGGCTAGCGGGACCTTTAATGAGCAGTTCTTC,TRBD2,-,TRBJ2-1,TRBV5-1
CSASIDNAHYNEQFF,TGCAGTGCTAGTATCGACAACGCCCACTACAATGAGCAGTTCTTC,-,-,TRBJ2-1,TRBV20-1
CASSGSAGGEQYF,TGCGCCAGCAGCGGCAGTGCGGGGGGCGAGCAGTACTTC,TRBD2,many,TRBJ2-7,TRBV5-1
CSVSEASSNQPQHF,TGCAGCGTTTCGGAGGCTTCTAGCAATCAGCCCCAGCATTTT,-,-,TRBJ1-5,TRBV29-1
CASSFARGLAGGTYEQYF,TGCGCCAGCAGCTTTGCGCGAGGACTAGCGGGAGGGACCTACGAGCAGTACTTC,TRBD2,-,TRBJ2-7,TRBV5-1
CASSIRGGLGEKLFF,TGTGCCAGCAGCATTCGAGGGGGCTTGGGAGAAAAACTGTTTTTT,TRBD1,-,TRBJ1-4,TRBV13
CASSPRPHPPNEQFF,TGCGCCAGCAGCCCTAGGCCTCACCCCCCCAATGAGCAGTTCTTC,-,-,TRBJ2-1,TRBV4-1
CASSLSGTGGVEQYF,TGCGCCAGCAGCTTGTCTGGGACAGGTGGTGTCGAGCAGTACTTC,TRBD1,-,TRBJ2-7,TRBV5-1
CSADNQAGAEQYF,TGCAGTGCCGACAATCAAGCCGGGGCCGAGCAGTACTTC,-,-,TRBJ2-7,TRBV20-1
CASSAEIAKNIQYF,TGTGCCAGCAGCGCAGAGATAGCCAAAAACATTCAGTACTTC,-,-,TRBJ2-4,TRBV6-6
CASSQGDSPLHF,TGTGCCAGCAGCCAAGGTGATTCACCCCTCCACTTT,-,-,TRBJ1-6,TRBV12-3/TRBV12-4
CASSGYLAAGGGYTF,TGTGCCAGCAGTGGATATCTTGCGGCCGGAGGTGGCTACACCTTC,-,-,TRBJ1-2,TRBV25-1
CASSVVVEARELFF,TGTGCCAGCAGCGTAGTTGTGGAGGCTAGGGAGCTGTTTTTT,-,medium-sized,TRBJ2-2,TRBV9